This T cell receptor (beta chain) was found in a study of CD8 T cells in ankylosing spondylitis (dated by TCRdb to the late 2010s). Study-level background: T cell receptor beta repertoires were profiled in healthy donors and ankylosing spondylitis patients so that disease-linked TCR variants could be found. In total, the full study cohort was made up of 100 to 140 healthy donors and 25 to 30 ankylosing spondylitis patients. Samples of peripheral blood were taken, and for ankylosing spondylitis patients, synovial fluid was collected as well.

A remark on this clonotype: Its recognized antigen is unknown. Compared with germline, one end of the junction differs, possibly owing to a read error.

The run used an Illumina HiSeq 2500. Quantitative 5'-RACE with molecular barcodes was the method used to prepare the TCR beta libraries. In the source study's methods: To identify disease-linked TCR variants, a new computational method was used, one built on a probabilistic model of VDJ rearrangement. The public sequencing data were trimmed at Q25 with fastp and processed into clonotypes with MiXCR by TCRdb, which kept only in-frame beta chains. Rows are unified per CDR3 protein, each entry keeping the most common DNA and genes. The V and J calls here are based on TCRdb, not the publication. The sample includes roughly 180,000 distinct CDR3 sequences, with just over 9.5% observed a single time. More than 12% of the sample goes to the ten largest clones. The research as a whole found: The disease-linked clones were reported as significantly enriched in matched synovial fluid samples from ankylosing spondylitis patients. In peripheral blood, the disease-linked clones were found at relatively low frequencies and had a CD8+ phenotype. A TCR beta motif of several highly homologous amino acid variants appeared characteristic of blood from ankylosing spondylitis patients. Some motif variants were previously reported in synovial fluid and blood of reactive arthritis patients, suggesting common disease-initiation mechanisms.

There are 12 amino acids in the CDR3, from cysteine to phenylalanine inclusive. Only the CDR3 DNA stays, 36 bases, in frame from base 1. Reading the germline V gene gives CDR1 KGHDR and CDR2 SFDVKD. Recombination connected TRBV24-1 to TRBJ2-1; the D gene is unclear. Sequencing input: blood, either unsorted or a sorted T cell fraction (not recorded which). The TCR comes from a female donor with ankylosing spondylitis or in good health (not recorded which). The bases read TGTGCCACTAGTGCCCTCTACAATGAGCAGTTCTTC. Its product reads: CATSALYNEQFF.